This T cell receptor beta chain was observed in a study of shared clonotypes between healthy human individuals. The assay was immunoSEQ multiplex PCR, and TCRdb's table has in-frame clones only and misses some. The sample lists about a million clones, over 75% occurring once. CDR3 length: 13 residues. Germline V gene data show CDR1 as MGHRA and CDR2 as YSYEKL. Trimming removed 4 bases at V and 2 bases at J, with 8 bases between. This clone was counted a few times. Additional DNA sequences in this sample encode the identical CDR3. The J gene is TRBJ1-2, the V gene TRBV4-1, with a possible D match to TRBD1 (6 bases). This clonotype was sampled from a young man in good health. Material for sequencing was memory CD4+ T cells sorted from blood. Subset noted: CD45RA-negative fraction. In DNA form, the CDR3 reads TGCGCCAGCAGCCCCGACAGGAACTATGGCTACACCTTC. Protein sequence: CASSPDRNYGYTF.